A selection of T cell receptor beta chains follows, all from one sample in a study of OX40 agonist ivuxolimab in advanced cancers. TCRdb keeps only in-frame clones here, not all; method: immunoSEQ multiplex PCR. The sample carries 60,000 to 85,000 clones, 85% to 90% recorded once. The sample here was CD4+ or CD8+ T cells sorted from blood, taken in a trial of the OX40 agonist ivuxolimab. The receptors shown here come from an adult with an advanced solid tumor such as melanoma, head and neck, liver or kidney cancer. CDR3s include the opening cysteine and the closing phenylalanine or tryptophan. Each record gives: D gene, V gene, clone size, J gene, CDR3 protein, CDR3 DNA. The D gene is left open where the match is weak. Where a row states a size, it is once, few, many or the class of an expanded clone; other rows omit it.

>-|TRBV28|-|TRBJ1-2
CASSFEQGSYGYTF
TGTGCCAGCAGTTTTGAGCAGGGCTCCTATGGCTACACCTTC
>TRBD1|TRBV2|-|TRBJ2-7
CASGTGEAYEQYF
TGTGCCAGTGGGACAGGGGAGGCTTACGAGCAGTACTTC
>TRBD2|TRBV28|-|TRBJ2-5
CASSFSGLAETQYF
TGTGCCAGCAGTTTTAGCGGGCTGGCGGAGACCCAGTACTTC
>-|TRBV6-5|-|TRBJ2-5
CASRDFAETQYF
TGTGCCAGCCGGGACTTTGCCGAGACCCAGTACTTC
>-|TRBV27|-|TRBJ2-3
CASSKWDANTDTQYF
TGTGCCAGCAGCAAGTGGGACGCAAACACAGATACGCAGTATTTT
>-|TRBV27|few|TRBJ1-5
CASSSAGTNQPQHF
TGTGCCAGCAGTTCGGCAGGGACCAATCAGCCCCAGCATTTT
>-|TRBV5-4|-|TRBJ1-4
CASSLGDRNNEKLFF
TGTGCCAGCAGCTTAGGAGACAGGAATAATGAAAAACTGTTTTTT
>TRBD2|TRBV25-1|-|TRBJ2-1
CASSEGLAGVNEQFF
TGTGCCAGCAGTGAGGGGTTAGCGGGAGTTAATGAGCAGTTCTTC
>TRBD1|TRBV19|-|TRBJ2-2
CASSTGQSSTGELFF
TGTGCCAGTAGTACGGGACAGTCCAGCACCGGGGAGCTGTTTTTT
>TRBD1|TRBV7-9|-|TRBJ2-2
CASPTGNANTGELFF
TGTGCCAGCCCGACAGGGAACGCGAACACCGGGGAGCTGTTTTTT
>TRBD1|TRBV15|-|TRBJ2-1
CATSRDKDRSTNEQFF
TGTGCCACCAGCAGAGATAAGGACAGGTCCACTAATGAGCAGTTCTTC
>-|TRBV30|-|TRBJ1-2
CAWSSEGGYGYTF
TGTGCCTGGAGTTCTGAGGGGGGCTATGGCTACACCTTC
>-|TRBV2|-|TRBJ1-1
CAASRGLNTEAFF
TGTGCCGCCTCAAGAGGACTGAACACTGAAGCTTTCTTT
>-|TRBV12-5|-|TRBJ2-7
CASGPRAGYEQYF
TGTGCTAGTGGTCCCAGAGCTGGGTACGAGCAGTACTTC
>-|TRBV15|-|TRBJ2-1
CAVRRGLQGGNEQFF
TGTGCCGTACGGCGGGGTTTACAGGGCGGAAATGAGCAGTTCTTC
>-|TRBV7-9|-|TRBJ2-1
CASRSISSYNEQFF
TGTGCCAGCAGGTCCATAAGCTCCTACAATGAGCAGTTCTTC
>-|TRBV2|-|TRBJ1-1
CASRDSQGAAEAFF
TGTGCCAGCAGGGACAGTCAAGGGGCGGCTGAAGCTTTCTTT
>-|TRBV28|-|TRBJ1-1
CASSLIQGFMNTEAFF
TGTGCCAGCAGTTTGATCCAGGGCTTTATGAACACTGAAGCTTTCTTT
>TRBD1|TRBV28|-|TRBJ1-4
CASSFAGQGLEKLFF
TGTGCCAGCAGTTTTGCGGGACAGGGGTTAGAAAAACTGTTTTTT
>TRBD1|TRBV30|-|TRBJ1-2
CAWGLQGAQRNYGYTF
TGTGCCTGGGGGTTACAGGGGGCGCAGAGGAACTATGGCTACACCTTC
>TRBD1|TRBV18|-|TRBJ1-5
CASSSAGTGRQPQHF
TGTGCCAGCTCGTCAGCCGGGACAGGGAGGCAGCCCCAGCATTTT
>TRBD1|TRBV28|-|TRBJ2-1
CASSDRQGASNEQFF
TGTGCCAGCAGCGACCGACAGGGGGCATCGAATGAGCAGTTCTTC
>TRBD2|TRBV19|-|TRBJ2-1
CASSRAAPGLAGISEQFF
TGTGCCAGTAGTAGAGCAGCCCCGGGACTAGCGGGAATAAGCGAGCAGTTCTTC
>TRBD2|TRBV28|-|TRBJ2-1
CASSSLAGSYNEQFF
TGTGCCAGCAGTTCACTAGCGGGGTCATACAATGAGCAGTTCTTC
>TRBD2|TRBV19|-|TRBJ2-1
CASSMLAGDVRRYNEQFF
TGTGCCAGTAGTATGCTAGCGGGAGACGTTCGAAGGTACAATGAGCAGTTCTTC
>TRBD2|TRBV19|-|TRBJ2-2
CASNRPAGGTGELFF
TGTGCCAGTAACCGGCCAGCGGGAGGGACCGGGGAGCTGTTTTTT
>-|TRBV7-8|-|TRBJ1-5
CASSPRGARGNQPQHF
TGTGCCAGCAGCCCGCGAGGGGCCAGGGGCAATCAGCCCCAGCATTTT
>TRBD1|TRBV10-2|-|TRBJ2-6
CASRGQGAGGANVLTF
TGCGCCAGCAGAGGACAGGGGGCCGGTGGGGCCAACGTCCTGACTTTC
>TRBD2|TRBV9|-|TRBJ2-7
CASSVGLAGVESYEQYF
TGTGCCAGCAGCGTAGGGCTAGCGGGAGTCGAATCCTACGAGCAGTACTTC
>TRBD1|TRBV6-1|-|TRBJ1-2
CASRGQLHLSNGYTF
TGTGCCAGCAGGGGACAGCTCCACCTTAGTAATGGCTACACCTTC
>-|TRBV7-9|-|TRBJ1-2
CASSLVPSFYGYTF
TGTGCCAGCAGCTTAGTCCCCTCATTTTATGGCTACACCTTC
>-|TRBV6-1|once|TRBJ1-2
CASSSPVDYGYTF
TGTGCCAGCAGTTCCCCAGTTGACTATGGCTACACCTTC